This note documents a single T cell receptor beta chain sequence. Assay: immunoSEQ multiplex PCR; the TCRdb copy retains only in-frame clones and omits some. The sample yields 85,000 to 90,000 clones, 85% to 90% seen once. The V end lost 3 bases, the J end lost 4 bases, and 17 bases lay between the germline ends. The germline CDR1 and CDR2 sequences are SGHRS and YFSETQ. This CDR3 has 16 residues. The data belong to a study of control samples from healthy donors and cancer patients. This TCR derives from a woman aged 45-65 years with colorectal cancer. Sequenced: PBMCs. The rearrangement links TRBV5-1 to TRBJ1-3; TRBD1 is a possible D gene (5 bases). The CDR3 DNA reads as TGCGCCAGCAGCTCCGGACACGGCCCACAAGGAAACACCATATATTTT. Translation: CASSSGHGPQGNTIYF.